The clone carrying this TCR beta chain was observed a single time. Its antigen is still unknown. The CDR3 consists of 16 residues. The germline V gene has CDR1 LGHNA and CDR2 YNFKEQ. Trimming removed 0 bases at V and 3 bases at J, with 14 bases between. This entry comes from a study of CD8+ T cells in alopecia areata. General study results and limits: While tofacitinib was given, many expanded lesional clones persisted in scalp and blood. Given one nonresponder, whether baseline CD8+ expansion relates to response remains uncertain. Although TCR sharing was seen in mice, sharing across patients was less clear, possibly for HLA-related reasons.

Treatment reported: oral pan-JAK inhibitor, 5-10 mg twice daily. PBMCs yielded sorted CD4+ and CD8+ T cells. cDNA serving as the sequencing template came from extracted, reverse transcribed RNA. Repertoires were generated with immunoSEQ multiplex PCR, while TCRdb's copy carries only in-frame clones and drops some. Of about 110,000 clones in the sample, about four fifths were seen once. Sequencing was performed on CD8+ T cells sorted from blood, taken at week 24, from a patient treated with tofacitinib. This clonotype was obtained from a human donor with alopecia areata. This chain uses TRBV4-2 with TRBJ1-2, with D possibly TRBD1 on 6 matching bases. CDR3 protein: CASSQEQGQSHYGYTF. The CDR3 DNA follows: TGTGCCAGCAGCCAAGAACAAGGACAGTCCCACTATGGCTACACCTTC.